Reported below is one T cell receptor (beta chain). This entry is derived from a study of blood T cell repertoires in COVID-19. Per the original data handling: Nucleated cell number was recorded as an estimate derived from reference gene primer amplification. Assay used: immunoSEQ multiplex PCR; TCRdb lists only in-frame clones, some missing. That table furnishes V, J and clone size, whereas the DNA furnished D and trimming. The sample shows under 300,000 clones, roughly 82% of them seen only once. Germline-derived CDR1 and CDR2 are MNHEY and SVGAGI. Losses at the gene ends were 5 bases for V and 8 bases for J; bases not matched to a gene: 6. The CDR3 consists of 13 residues.

J is TRBJ1-2 and V is TRBV6-5; 9 positions agree with TRBD1. The receptor was isolated from a woman over 75 with active or convalescent COVID-19. The source material was peripheral blood. CDR3 region: CASSKGQGGGYTF. The CDR3 DNA is TGTGCCAGCAGTAAGGGACAGGGTGGCGGCTACACCTTC.